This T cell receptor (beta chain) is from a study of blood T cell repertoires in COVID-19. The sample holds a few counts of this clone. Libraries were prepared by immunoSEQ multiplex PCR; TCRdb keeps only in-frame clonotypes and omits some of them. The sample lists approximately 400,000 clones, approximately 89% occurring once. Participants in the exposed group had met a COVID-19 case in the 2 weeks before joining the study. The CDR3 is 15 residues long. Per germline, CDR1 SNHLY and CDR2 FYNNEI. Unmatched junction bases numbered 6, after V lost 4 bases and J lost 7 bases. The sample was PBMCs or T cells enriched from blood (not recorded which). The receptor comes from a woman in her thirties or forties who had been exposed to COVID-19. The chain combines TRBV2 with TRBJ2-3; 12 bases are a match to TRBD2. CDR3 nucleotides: TGTGCCAGCAGTGCAGGACTAGCGGGGTATAATACGCAGTATTTT. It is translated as CASSAGLAGYNTQYF.